One and the same sample provided the 14 T cell receptor beta chains below, sequenced in a study of blood T cell repertoires in COVID-19. Sequencing used immunoSEQ multiplex PCR; TCRdb keeps in-frame clones, though not all of them. Of just over 350,000 clones in the sample, about 88% were seen once. Input material: peripheral blood. These receptors were obtained from a woman aged 60-70 years with COVID-19, enrolled during active disease.

This chain links TRBV12-3 or TRBV12-4 with TRBJ1-2; tentatively, D is TRBD1 (6 bases). The CDR3 totals 13 residues. Trimming took off 3 bases at V and 4 bases at J, with 9 bases between the two ends. This CDR3 is CASSFGTIYGYTF. CDR3 DNA: TGTGCCAGCAGTTTCGGGACAATCTATGGCTACACCTTC.

This sequence joins TRBV6-1 and TRBJ1-2; no reliable D call. V was cut by 1 base and J by 6 bases, with 18 bases left in between. Germline-derived CDR1 and CDR2 are MNHNS and SASEGT. The CDR3 has 16 amino acids. The CDR3 DNA is TGTGCCAGCAGTGAAGATGGAGGCGCGGGGTTTCATGGCTACACCTTC. Protein product: CASSEDGGAGFHGYTF.

This sequence joins TRBV11-2 and TRBJ2-2; D possibly corresponds to TRBD1 (6 bases). This CDR3 is 16 amino acids long. The germline V gene has CDR1 SGHAT and CDR2 FQNNGV. Deletions cut 2 bases from V and 1 base from J, with 11 bases between. CDR3: CASSLWGQVNTGELFF. In nucleotides, the CDR3 is TGTGCCAGCAGCTTATGGGGGCAGGTGAACACCGGGGAGCTGTTTTTT.

The rearrangement joins TRBV6-5 to TRBJ2-1; 7 bases agree with TRBD1. This CDR3 region has 13 residues. Germline CDR1 reads MNHEY; CDR2 reads SVGAGI. With 2 bases clipped from V and 8 bases from J, the junction kept 3 bases outside the gene matches. The CDR3 region has the DNA TGTGCCAGCAGTTACCAGGGGGTCGATGAGCAGTTCTTC. Protein sequence: CASSYQGVDEQFF.

A remark on this clone: In the same sample, other DNA sequences code for this CDR3. V is TRBV30 and J is TRBJ1-5, with 7 bases lining up with TRBD1. The germline gives CDR1 GTSNPN, CDR2 SVGIG (reference sequence). V was clipped by 0 bases and J by 5 bases; unmatched bases: 1. This CDR3 comprises 13 residues. The CDR3 here is CAWSVQGYQPQHF. DNA for the CDR3: TGTGCCTGGAGTGTACAGGGGTATCAGCCCCAGCATTTT. Variable domain in full (rest from reference TRBV30 and TRBJ1-5): SQTIHQWPATLVQPVGSPLSLECTVEGTSNPNLYWYRQAAGRGLQLLFYSVGIGQISSEVPQNLSASRPQDRQFILSSKKLLLSDSGFYLCAWSVQGYQPQHFGDGTRLSIL.

This rearrangement joins TRBV7-2 to TRBJ1-1, with 8 bases lining up with TRBD1. The CDR3 extends over 15 amino acids. V was clipped by 0 bases and J by 8 bases; unmatched bases: 8. Germline V gives CDR1 SGHTA, CDR2 FQGNSA. The CDR3 is CASSLAPQGAKEAFF. As DNA, the CDR3 is TGTGCCAGCAGCTTAGCGCCGCAGGGGGCTAAGGAAGCTTTCTTT. Combining the CDR3 with reference TRBV7-2 and TRBJ1-1 gives the whole variable domain GAGVSQSPSNKVTEKGKDVELRCDPISGHTALYWYRQSLGQGLEFLIYFQGNSAPDKSGLPSDRFSAERTGGSVSTLTIQRTQQEDSAVYLCASSLAPQGAKEAFFGQGTRLTVV.

This clone was picked up one time. This chain links TRBV7-9 with TRBJ1-3, with D possibly being TRBD1 (6 bases). The V end was cut by 2 bases, the J end by 0 bases, with 14 bases between. The CDR3 consists of 17 residues. Germline lookup yields CDR1 SEHNR and CDR2 FQNEAQ (reference sequence). The CDR3 is CASSLSWTAYSGNTIYF. The CDR3, as DNA: TGTGCCAGCAGCTTAAGCTGGACAGCCTACTCTGGAAACACCATATATTTT.

The chain has TRBV18 and TRBJ1-1; D perhaps matches TRBD1 (6 bases). V was trimmed by 6 bases and J by 5 bases, leaving 13 bases between them. Germline CDR1 reads KGHSH; CDR2 reads LQKENI. CDR3 length: 13 residues. DNA for the CDR3: TGTGCCAGCTCCCACAGGGAGAGGACTGAAGCTTTCTTT. It specifies CASSHRERTEAFF. The full variable domain, its missing parts supplied by reference TRBV18 and TRBJ1-1, is NAGVMQNPRHLVRRRGQEARLRCSPMKGHSHVYWYRQLPEEGLKFMVYLQKENIIDESGMPKERFSAEFPKEGPSILRIQQVVRGDSAAYFCASSHRERTEAFFGQGTRLTVV.

V is TRBV12-5 and J is TRBJ1-1, with a tentative D call TRBD1 (5 bases). With 2 bases removed from V and 12 bases from J, the gap between germline ends came to 22 bases. Germline loops: CDR1 LGHNT, CDR2 FRNRAP. The CDR3 contains 15 residues. For the CDR3, the DNA is TGTGCTAGTGGTTTGCCCTCGGAAGGGGCAGGGAAAACTTTCTTT. Protein product: CASGLPSEGAGKTFF.

This chain uses TRBV6-1 with TRBJ2-7; no clear D. Trimming pared 2 bases from V and 6 bases from J, leaving 14 bases between. Germline V gene sequence: CDR1 MNHNS, CDR2 SASEGT. The CDR3 has 14 residues. CDR3 sequence: CASSESTDTAEQYF. In nucleotides, the CDR3 is TGTGCCAGCAGTGAAAGTACAGATACAGCCGAGCAGTACTTC.

This rearrangement joins TRBV21-1 to TRBJ2-7; the D call of TRBD2 is as the table states it, not checked on the DNA. TRBV21-1 is a pseudogene locus. The CDR3 sequence is 10 residues long. The CDR3 nucleotides are TGTGCCAGCAGCAACGACGAGCAGTACTTC. This translates into CASSNDEQYF.

The chain recombines TRBV6-4 with TRBJ2-3, with 10 nucleotides matching TRBD2. The V gene's germline CDR1 is MRHNA and CDR2 SNTAGT. The CDR3 totals 15 residues. V lost 0 bases to trimming and J lost 6 bases; unmatched junction nucleotides: 3. The CDR3 spells CASSDSLAGVDTQYF. CDR3 bases: TGTGCCAGCAGTGACTCGCTAGCGGGGGTTGATACGCAGTATTTT.

The J gene is TRBJ2-5, the V gene TRBV7-3; D unresolved. Between the trimmed V and J ends, which lost 1 base and 3 bases, there was a span of 6 bases. The CDR3 loop spans 13 amino acids. Germline-derived CDR1 and CDR2 are SGHTA and FQGTGA. The CDR3 region is CASSLSTEETQYF. CDR3 bases: TGTGCCAGCAGCTTAAGTACGGAAGAGACCCAGTACTTC. Full variable domain (missing parts from reference TRBV7-3 and TRBJ2-5): GAGVSQTPSNKVTEKGKYVELRCDPISGHTALYWYRQSLGQGPEFLIYFQGTGAADDSGLPNDRFFAVRPEGSVSTLKIQRTERGDSAVYLCASSLSTEETQYFGPGTRLLVL.

This clone occurred many times. The chain combines TRBV30 with TRBJ2-2; perhaps TRBD1 as D (5 bases). The germline V and J ends were trimmed by 4 bases and 8 bases, with 17 bases remaining between them. CDR3 length: 14 residues. CDR1 and CDR2 (germline): GTSNPN, SVGIG (reference sequence). The CDR3 region has the DNA TGTGCCTGGAAATCAGACAGCCCGAGGGGGGAGCTGTTTTTT. It codes for CAWKSDSPRGELFF.